Listed below are T cell receptor beta chains from one sample, sequenced in a study of control samples from healthy donors and cancer patients. Sequenced by immunoSEQ multiplex PCR; TCRdb stores in-frame clones only, minus some. This sample has about 150,000 clones; 85% to 95% occur once, and the top ten carry more than 1.1%. The material sequenced was blood. The receptors originated from a woman aged 18-35 years in good health. CDR3s include the opening cysteine and the closing phenylalanine or tryptophan. The order of the fields is J gene, D gene, V gene, CDR3 length, clone size, CDR3 DNA, CDR3 protein. A D gene is named only where the DNA matches it firmly. Clone size is given for some rows only: seen once, a few or many times, or a class if the clone is expanded.

J gene: TRBJ2-7
D gene: TRBD2
V gene: TRBV3-1/TRBV3-2
CDR3 length: 16
clone size: NA
CDR3 DNA: TGTGCCAGCAGCCAAAATAGCGGGAGTCAATCCTACGAGCAGTACTTC
CDR3 protein: CASSQNSGSQSYEQYF

J gene: TRBJ1-1
D gene: NA
V gene: TRBV7-9
CDR3 length: 15
clone size: few
CDR3 DNA: TGTGCCAGCAGCTCGATTTGGAGACCGAACACTGAAGCTTTCTTT
CDR3 protein: CASSSIWRPNTEAFF

J gene: TRBJ2-7
D gene: NA
V gene: TRBV11-3
CDR3 length: 15
clone size: NA
CDR3 DNA: TGTGCCAGCAGCTTAGCCGGCGGCAGTTCCTACGAGCAGTACTTC
CDR3 protein: CASSLAGGSSYEQYF

J gene: TRBJ2-3
D gene: NA
V gene: TRBV5-7
CDR3 length: 18
clone size: NA
CDR3 DNA: TGTGCCAGCAGCTTGATATGTGGTGTTGGCTCCCCCACAGATACGCAGTATTTT
CDR3 protein: CASSLICGVGSPTDTQYF

J gene: TRBJ1-2
D gene: NA
V gene: TRBV7-2
CDR3 length: 15
clone size: NA
CDR3 DNA: TGTGCCAGCAGCTTAGTGAAAAAAGGGCCCTATGGCTACACCTTC
CDR3 protein: CASSLVKKGPYGYTF

J gene: TRBJ1-2
D gene: NA
V gene: TRBV12-3/TRBV12-4
CDR3 length: 13
clone size: once
CDR3 DNA: TGTGCCAGCAGTCCAAGTCCGGCCTATGGCTACACCTTC
CDR3 protein: CASSPSPAYGYTF

J gene: TRBJ2-3
D gene: NA
V gene: TRBV15
CDR3 length: 15
clone size: NA
CDR3 DNA: TGTGCCACCAGCACGGGCCCAATTAGCACAGATACGCAGTATTTT
CDR3 protein: CATSTGPISTDTQYF

J gene: TRBJ1-2
D gene: NA
V gene: TRBV12-5
CDR3 length: 14
clone size: NA
CDR3 DNA: TGTGCTAGTGGTTTGGTAGCAGGGATGACTGGCTACACCTTC
CDR3 protein: CASGLVAGMTGYTF

J gene: TRBJ2-3
D gene: NA
V gene: TRBV10-2
CDR3 length: 13
clone size: once
CDR3 DNA: TGCGCCAGCAACGGACAGACCACAGATACGCAGTATTTT
CDR3 protein: CASNGQTTDTQYF

J gene: TRBJ2-5
D gene: NA
V gene: TRBV5-4
CDR3 length: 14
clone size: NA
CDR3 DNA: TGTGCCAGCAGCCGCAGGGGCCCTCAAGAGACCCAGTACTTC
CDR3 protein: CASSRRGPQETQYF

J gene: TRBJ2-1
D gene: TRBD2
V gene: TRBV7-3
CDR3 length: 15
clone size: NA
CDR3 DNA: TGTGCCAGCAGCTCCCCTAGCGGAAAGAGACGAGAGCAGTTCTTC
CDR3 protein: CASSSPSGKRREQFF

J gene: TRBJ1-1
D gene: TRBD1
V gene: TRBV5-1
CDR3 length: 15
clone size: NA
CDR3 DNA: TGCGCCAGCAGCTCCAGGACAGGGTTGGGCACTGAAGCTTTCTTT
CDR3 protein: CASSSRTGLGTEAFF

J gene: TRBJ1-2
D gene: NA
V gene: TRBV7-9
CDR3 length: 13
clone size: NA
CDR3 DNA: TGTGCCAGCAGCTCTGGCCCTGGTTATGGCTACACCTTC
CDR3 protein: CASSSGPGYGYTF

J gene: TRBJ1-1
D gene: TRBD1
V gene: TRBV6-6
CDR3 length: 16
clone size: NA
CDR3 DNA: TGTGCCAGCAGCCCACCCGGGACAGGGGGGTACACTGAAGCTTTCTTT
CDR3 protein: CASSPPGTGGYTEAFF

J gene: TRBJ1-4
D gene: NA
V gene: TRBV4-2
CDR3 length: 17
clone size: NA
CDR3 DNA: TGTGCCAGCAGCCAAGATCAGCAGAAGCGGATGCACGAAAAACTGTTTTTT
CDR3 protein: CASSQDQQKRMHEKLFF

J gene: TRBJ1-2
D gene: NA
V gene: TRBV7-2
CDR3 length: 15
clone size: NA
CDR3 DNA: TGTGCCAGCAGCTTAGGGGTCAGGGGTTACTATGGCTACACCTTC
CDR3 protein: CASSLGVRGYYGYTF

J gene: TRBJ1-5
D gene: TRBD1
V gene: TRBV28
CDR3 length: 16
clone size: NA
CDR3 DNA: TGTGCCAGCAGTACCCCACAGGGGCACTTTGGGCAGCCCCAGCATTTT
CDR3 protein: CASSTPQGHFGQPQHF

J gene: TRBJ2-2
D gene: NA
V gene: TRBV7-6
CDR3 length: 16
clone size: NA
CDR3 DNA: TGTGCCAGCAGCCCTGGAGATTCAGGGTACACCGGGGAGCTGTTTTTT
CDR3 protein: CASSPGDSGYTGELFF

J gene: TRBJ2-5
D gene: NA
V gene: TRBV20-1
CDR3 length: 14
clone size: NA
CDR3 DNA: TGCAGTGCTAGTACCAGGGGCTTCCAAGAGACCCAGTACTTC
CDR3 protein: CSASTRGFQETQYF

J gene: TRBJ1-6
D gene: NA
V gene: TRBV18
CDR3 length: 16
clone size: NA
CDR3 DNA: TGTGCCAGCTCCCCTGCGGGCCTTGTAGGTAATTCACCCCTCCACTTT
CDR3 protein: CASSPAGLVGNSPLHF

J gene: TRBJ1-4
D gene: NA
V gene: TRBV2
CDR3 length: 15
clone size: NA
CDR3 DNA: TGTGCCAGCAGTGAAACCTCAGCGAGAAGCGAAAAACTGTTTTTT
CDR3 protein: CASSETSARSEKLFF

J gene: TRBJ1-2
D gene: NA
V gene: TRBV15
CDR3 length: 12
clone size: NA
CDR3 DNA: TGTGCCACCAGCAGAGATCGAAGGGGCTACACCTTC
CDR3 protein: CATSRDRRGYTF

J gene: TRBJ2-5
D gene: TRBD1
V gene: TRBV7-9
CDR3 length: 14
clone size: NA
CDR3 DNA: TGTGCCAGCAGGCCCGGGACAGCCCAAGAGACCCAGTACTTC
CDR3 protein: CASRPGTAQETQYF

J gene: TRBJ1-3
D gene: NA
V gene: TRBV28
CDR3 length: 13
clone size: NA
CDR3 DNA: TGTGCCAGCACGGGGGTCTCTGGAAACACCATATATTTT
CDR3 protein: CASTGVSGNTIYF

J gene: TRBJ2-5
D gene: TRBD2
V gene: TRBV7-2
CDR3 length: 18
clone size: NA
CDR3 DNA: TGTGCCAGCAGCTTACGGTTGGGACTAGCGGGGGGCGGGGAGACCCAGTACTTC
CDR3 protein: CASSLRLGLAGGGETQYF

J gene: TRBJ1-2
D gene: NA
V gene: TRBV7-8
CDR3 length: 14
clone size: NA
CDR3 DNA: TGTGCCAGCAGCTTAGATCACAGGGCCTATGGCTACACCTTC
CDR3 protein: CASSLDHRAYGYTF

J gene: TRBJ2-1
D gene: TRBD1
V gene: TRBV6-6
CDR3 length: 16
clone size: NA
CDR3 DNA: TGTGCCAGCAGTCCCCGCCAGGGGGCGAAATACAATGAGCAGTTCTTC
CDR3 protein: CASSPRQGAKYNEQFF